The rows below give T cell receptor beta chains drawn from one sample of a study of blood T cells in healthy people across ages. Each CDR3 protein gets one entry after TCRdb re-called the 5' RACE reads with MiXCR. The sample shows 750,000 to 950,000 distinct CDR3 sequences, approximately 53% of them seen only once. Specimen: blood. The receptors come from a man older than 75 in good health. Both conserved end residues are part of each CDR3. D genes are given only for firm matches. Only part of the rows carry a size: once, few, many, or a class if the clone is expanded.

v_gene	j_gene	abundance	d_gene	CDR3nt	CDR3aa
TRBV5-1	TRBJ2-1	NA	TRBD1	TGCGCCAGCAGCTTAGGGACAGGGGCAACCAATGAGCAGTTCTTC	CASSLGTGATNEQFF
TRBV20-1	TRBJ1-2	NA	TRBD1	TGCAGTGCCCGGCCGGGACAGTGGGGCTACACCTTC	CSARPGQWGYTF
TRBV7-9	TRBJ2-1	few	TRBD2	TGTGCCAGCAGCCCCCGACTAGCGGGAGGGTCCAATGAGCAGTTCTTC	CASSPRLAGGSNEQFF
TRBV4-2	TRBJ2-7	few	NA	TGTGCCAGCAGCCTTTCGTTAAGCGGGTCCTCCTACGAGCAGTACTTC	CASSLSLSGSSYEQYF
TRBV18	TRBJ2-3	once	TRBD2	TGTGCCAGCTCACGCCCCGCGGTAGCGGGAGGGGATACGCAGTATTTT	CASSRPAVAGGDTQYF
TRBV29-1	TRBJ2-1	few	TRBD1	TGCAGCTCCCGGAGACAGGGACAATTCAATGAGCAGTTCTTC	CSSRRQGQFNEQFF
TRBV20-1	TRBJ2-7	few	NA	TGCAGTGCCCTACAGGGTACAATACGAGAGCAGTACTTC	CSALQGTIREQYF
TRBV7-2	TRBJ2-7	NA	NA	TGTGCCAGCAGCCATCCCGGGCGCGAGCAGTACTTC	CASSHPGREQYF
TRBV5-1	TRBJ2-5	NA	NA	TGCGCCAGCAGCTTGCTGCGGCCGACACAAGAGACCCAGTACTTC	CASSLLRPTQETQYF
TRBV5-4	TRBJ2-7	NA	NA	TGTGCCAGCAGCAGGGACGCAGGATACGAGCAGTACTTC	CASSRDAGYEQYF
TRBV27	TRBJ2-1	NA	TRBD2	TGTGCCAGCCGGGAGGGAAACTCCTACAATGAGCAGTTCTTC	CASREGNSYNEQFF
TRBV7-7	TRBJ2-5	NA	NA	TGTGCCAGCAGCTTAGTGGGGACGTCAGAGACCCAGTACTTC	CASSLVGTSETQYF
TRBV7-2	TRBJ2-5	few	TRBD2	TGTGCCAGCAGCTTGGGCAGCGGGAGGAAAGAGACCCAGTACTTC	CASSLGSGRKETQYF
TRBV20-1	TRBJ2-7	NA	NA	TGCAGTACTGAAGGGGGTGGTCAAACGTCCTACGAGCAGTACTTC	CSTEGGGQTSYEQYF
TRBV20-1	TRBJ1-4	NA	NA	TGCAGTGCTAGTCCCCCCGAAACGACTGAAAAACTGTTTTTT	CSASPPETTEKLFF
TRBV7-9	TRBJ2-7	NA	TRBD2	TGTGCCAGCAGCCCCTCAGTCTTAGCGGGACAAAAATACGAGCAGTACTTC	CASSPSVLAGQKYEQYF
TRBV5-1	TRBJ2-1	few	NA	TGCGCCAGCAGCTTCGGACAGCTTACCTACAATGAGCAGTTCTTC	CASSFGQLTYNEQFF
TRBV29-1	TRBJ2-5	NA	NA	TGCAGCGCGACGGACAGTAGAGAGACCCAGTACTTC	CSATDSRETQYF
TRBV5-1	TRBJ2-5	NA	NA	TGCGCCAGCAGCTTGGAAGAGGGAGGGACCCAGTACTTC	CASSLEEGGTQYF
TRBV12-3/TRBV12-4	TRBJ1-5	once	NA	TGTGCCAGCAGCCGGGGACGGGGGGATTATCAGCCCCAGCATTTT	CASSRGRGDYQPQHF
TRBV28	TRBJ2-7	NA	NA	TGTGCCAGCAGCAATAAGGGCTCATCCTCCTACGAGCAGTACTTC	CASSNKGSSSYEQYF
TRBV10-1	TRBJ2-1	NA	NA	TGCGCCAGCAGTCGGACAAGCAGTAATGAGCAGTTCTTC	CASSRTSSNEQFF
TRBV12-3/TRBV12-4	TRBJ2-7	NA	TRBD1	TGTGCCAGCAGCCCGGGACAGGGGAGTGGCGAGCAGTACTTC	CASSPGQGSGEQYF
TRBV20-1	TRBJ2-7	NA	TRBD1	TGCAGTGCTCCCCGACAGGGAGACGGCTACGAGCAGTACTTC	CSAPRQGDGYEQYF
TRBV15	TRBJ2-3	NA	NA	TGTGCCACCAGCATGGAGCGGATAGGTACAGATACGCAGTATTTT	CATSMERIGTDTQYF
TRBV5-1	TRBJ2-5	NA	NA	TGCGCCAGCAGCTTTCCAAGGGTCGGGGAGACCCAGTACTTC	CASSFPRVGETQYF
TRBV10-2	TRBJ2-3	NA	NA	TGCGCCAGCAGTGAGTCGCGGCCAGATACGCAGTATTTT	CASSESRPDTQYF
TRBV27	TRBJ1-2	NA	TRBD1	TGTGCCAGCAGTCGTAACAGGGGCTATGGCTACACCTTC	CASSRNRGYGYTF
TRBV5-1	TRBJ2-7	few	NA	TGCGCCAGCAGCTTGGTTACAGGGACTAACTACGAGCAGTACTTC	CASSLVTGTNYEQYF
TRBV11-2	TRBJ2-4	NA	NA	TGTGCCAGCAGCTTCCATTCCATAGCCAAAAACATTCAGTACTTC	CASSFHSIAKNIQYF
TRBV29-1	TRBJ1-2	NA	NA	TGCAGCGGAGGGCCGACCGCCTATGGCTACACCTTC	CSGGPTAYGYTF
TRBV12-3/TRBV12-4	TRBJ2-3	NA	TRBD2	TGTGCCAGCACCCTCTGGGGGAGGGCACTCACAGATACGCAGTATTTT	CASTLWGRALTDTQYF
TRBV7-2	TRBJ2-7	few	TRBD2	TGTGCCAGCAGCTTAGAGGTGACTAGCGGGGGCAACGAGCAGTACTTC	CASSLEVTSGGNEQYF
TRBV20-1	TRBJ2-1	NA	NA	TGCAGTGCTGGAGGGGGAGCCTCGCTGCCCAATGAGCAGTTCTTC	CSAGGGASLPNEQFF
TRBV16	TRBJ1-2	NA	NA	TGTGCCAGCAGCCCGCAAGGCAGGAGCTATGGCTACACCTTC	CASSPQGRSYGYTF
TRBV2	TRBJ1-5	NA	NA	TGTGCCAGCAGTGAGGACCAGCTCAAGGATCAGCCCCAGCATTTT	CASSEDQLKDQPQHF
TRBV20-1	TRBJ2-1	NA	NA	TGCAGTGCTAGAGTGGCTAGCGCGAGCTCCTACAATGAGCAGTTCTTC	CSARVASASSYNEQFF
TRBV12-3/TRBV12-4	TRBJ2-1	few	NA	TGTGCCAGCAGTTATCCCGGACGGGGAAATGAGCAGTTCTTC	CASSYPGRGNEQFF
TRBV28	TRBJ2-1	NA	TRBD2	TGTGCCAGCAGTTTGGTGCGGGAGGTCTACAATGAGCAGTTCTTC	CASSLVREVYNEQFF
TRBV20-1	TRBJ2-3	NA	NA	TGCAGTGCTAGGGATACGGGGTACTTAGATACGCAGTATTTT	CSARDTGYLDTQYF
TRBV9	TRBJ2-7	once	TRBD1	TGTGCCAGCAGCGTTGGACCGGGACAGGGAGACCAAGGACTAGGAGGGCAAAATGAGCAGTACTTC	CASSVGPGQGDQGLGGQNEQYF
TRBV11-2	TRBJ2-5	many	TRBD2	TGTGCCAGCAGCCCCGCTACGGGACTAGCGGGAGGTCCTGCTGAGACCCAGTACTTC	CASSPATGLAGGPAETQYF
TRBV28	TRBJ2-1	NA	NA	TGTGCCAGCAGTCCAGGGGGGCTAGCCGATTCCTACAATGAGCAGTTCTTC	CASSPGGLADSYNEQFF
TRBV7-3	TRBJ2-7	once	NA	TGTGCCAGCAGCTCAGGGACCACCGAAGGCGAGCAGTACTTC	CASSSGTTEGEQYF
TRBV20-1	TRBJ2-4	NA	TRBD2	TGCAGTGCTAGAGCCTCAATATATTCCCCGGGACTAGCGGGGAACAAAAACATTCAGTACTTC	CSARASIYSPGLAGNKNIQYF
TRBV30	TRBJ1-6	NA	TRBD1	TGTGCCGCCAACAGGGGGCAGGGATCACCCCTCCACTTT	CAANRGQGSPLHF
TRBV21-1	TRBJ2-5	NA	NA	TGTGCCAGCAGCCCTTTAAAGGCAGGGGGTAAAGAGACCCAGTACTTC	CASSPLKAGGKETQYF
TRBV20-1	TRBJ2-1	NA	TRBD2	TGCAGTGCTAGGGGGGGTGGACTAGCCTCCTACAATGAGCAGTTCTTC	CSARGGGLASYNEQFF
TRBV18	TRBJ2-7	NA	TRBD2	TGTGCCAGCTCACTGATGACTAGCGCGTACAATGAGCAGTACTTC	CASSLMTSAYNEQYF
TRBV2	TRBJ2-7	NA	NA	TGTGCCAGCAGGGTAGCGCTCTCCGAGGCCTACGAGCAGTACTTC	CASRVALSEAYEQYF
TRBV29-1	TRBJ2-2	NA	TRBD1	TGCAGCGGAGGGACAGGCACCGGGGAGCTGTTTTTT	CSGGTGTGELFF